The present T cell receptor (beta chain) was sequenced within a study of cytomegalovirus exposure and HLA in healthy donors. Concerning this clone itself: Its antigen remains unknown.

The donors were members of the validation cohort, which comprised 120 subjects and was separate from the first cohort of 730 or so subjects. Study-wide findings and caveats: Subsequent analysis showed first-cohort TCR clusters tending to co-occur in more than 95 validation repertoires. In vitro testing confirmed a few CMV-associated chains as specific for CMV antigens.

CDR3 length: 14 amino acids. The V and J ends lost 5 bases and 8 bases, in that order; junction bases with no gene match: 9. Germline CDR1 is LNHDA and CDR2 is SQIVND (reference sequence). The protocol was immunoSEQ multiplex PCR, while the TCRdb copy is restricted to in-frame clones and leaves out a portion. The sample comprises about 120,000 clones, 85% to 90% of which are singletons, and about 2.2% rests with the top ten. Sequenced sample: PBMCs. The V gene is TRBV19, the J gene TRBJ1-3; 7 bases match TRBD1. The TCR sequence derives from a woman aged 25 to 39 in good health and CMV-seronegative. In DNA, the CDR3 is TGTGCCAGTAGTTCGGACAGGCCTGCGGACACCATATATTTT. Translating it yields CASSSDRPADTIYF.